This T cell receptor (beta chain) was captured in a study of T cells in Graves' hyperthyroidism and ophthalmopathy. Trimming removed 6 bases from V and 5 bases from J, with 14 bases in between. Per the germline V gene, CDR1 is DFQATT and CDR2 is SNEGSKA (reference sequence). There are 13 residues in the CDR3. Researchers took RNA transcripts and amplified the TCR beta CDR3 regions from them. TCR CDR3 regions were first amplified by RT-PCR with HTBI primers. A single record per CDR3 protein comes from TCRdb applying MiXCR to the multiplex PCR reads. This sample has roughly 500,000 distinct CDR3 sequences, with about 16% found just once. This clonotype was seen many times.

This TCR came from a woman younger than 45 with Graves' ophthalmopathy. The sequencing input was blood. V gene TRBV20-1 combines with J gene TRBJ2-1, with unresolved D. The CDR3 reads CSANSPSNNEQFF. DNA of the CDR3: TGCAGTGCAAACTCCCCCTCGAACAATGAGCAGTTCTTC.